This entry lists 24 T cell receptor beta chains sequenced from one sample in a study of shared clonotypes between healthy human individuals. Data came from immunoSEQ multiplex PCR; TCRdb stores just in-frame clones and leaves some out. The profile shows roughly 2,300,000 clones, roughly 92% of them singletons. The source material was naive CD4+ T cells from PBMCs. Subset of the sample: CD45RA+ positively selected. The receptors were sampled from a man aged 18-30 years in good health. Some clones in this sample may be carry-over from other donors' samples.

V and J are TRBV5-4 and TRBJ2-7; TRBD1 agrees at 9 bases. Germline V lookup: CDR1 SGHNT, CDR2 YYREEE (reference sequence). The CDR3 loop spans 15 amino acids. With V trimmed by 4 bases and J by 0 bases, 5 bases remained unmatched. CDR3 in DNA: TGTGCCAGCAGCCCAATGGGACAGGGCTCCTACGAGCAGTACTTC. Translated, it gives CASSPMGQGSYEQYF.

J is TRBJ1-1 and V is TRBV6-6; no reliable D call. The CDR3 contains 15 residues. The germline V and J ends were trimmed by 3 bases and 3 bases, with 14 bases remaining between them. CDR1 is MNHNY, CDR2 SVGAGI, per germline (reference sequence). CDR3 sequence (DNA): TGTGCCAGCAGTTATAGGCTCAGCGTTTACACTGAAGCTTTCTTT. Amino acids: CASSYRLSVYTEAFF.

The chain uses TRBV5-6 and TRBJ2-5; 9 positions match TRBD2. Germline CDR1 is SGHDT and CDR2 is YYEEEE. After removal of 2 bases from V and 5 bases from J, the junction contained 10 bases not matched to a gene. There are 16 residues in the CDR3. CDR3 residues: CASSFRREGFRETQYF. The CDR3 coding sequence is TGTGCCAGCAGCTTCAGGCGGGAGGGGTTTCGGGAGACCCAGTACTTC.

This chain connects TRBV5-4 to TRBJ2-5, with D perhaps being TRBD1 or TRBD2 (7 bases each). Trimming pared 7 bases from V and 1 base from J, leaving 11 bases between. CDR3 length: 13 amino acids. CDR1 is SGHNT and CDR2 is YYREEE in the germline V gene (reference sequence). CDR3 in DNA: TGTGCCAGCGGGGGGGACAGCCAAGAGACCCAGTACTTC. Translation: CASGGDSQETQYF.

This chain links TRBV21-1 with TRBJ2-7; no check of the table's D call, TRBD1, against the DNA was made. TRBV21-1 is recorded as a pseudogene. CDR3 length equals 18 residues. CDR3 DNA: TGTGCCAGCAGCCTCAGGGGGGCCCGGGACAGGCGGTCCTACGAGCAGTACTTC. Protein: CASSLRGARDRRSYEQYF.

The chain joins TRBV27 to TRBJ2-4; a possible D gene is TRBD1 (5 bases). Germline lookup yields CDR1 MNHEY and CDR2 SMNVEV (reference sequence). The CDR3 runs to 15 residues. Trimming cost V 5 bases and J 2 bases, with 13 bases left between them. The CDR3: CASSPWGRSKNIQYF. In DNA form, the CDR3 reads TGTGCCAGCAGTCCTTGGGGCAGGTCCAAAAACATTCAGTACTTC.

This chain connects TRBV29-1 to TRBJ2-7, with D perhaps TRBD1 (5 bases). Trimming pared 5 bases from V and 1 base from J, leaving 18 bases between. Per the germline V gene, CDR1 is SQVTM and CDR2 is ANQGSEA. The CDR3 spans 15 residues. The CDR3 loop reads CSVIDPDSTSYEQYF. In nucleotides, the CDR3 is TGCAGCGTTATTGATCCCGACAGTACATCCTACGAGCAGTACTTC.

This clone came up a few times. Other DNA variants within this sample encode the same CDR3. This chain connects TRBV2 to TRBJ1-1; no clear D gene. The CDR3 is 11 amino acids. CDR1 and CDR2 (germline): SNHLY, FYNNEI. The V end was cut by 4 bases, the J end by 5 bases, with 5 bases between. The CDR3: CASSGGTEAFF. In nucleotides, the CDR3 is TGTGCCAGCAGTGGGGGAACTGAAGCTTTCTTT. The whole variable domain, remainder taken from reference TRBV2 and TRBJ1-1, is EPEVTQTPSHQVTQMGQEVILRCVPISNHLYFYWYRQILGQKVEFLVSFYNNEISEKSEIFDDQFSVERPDGSNFTLKIRSTKLEDSAMYFCASSGGTEAFFGQGTRLTVV.

This clone was counted a few times. J is TRBJ2-1 and V is TRBV7-2; perhaps TRBD2 as D (6 bases). V was shortened by 4 bases and J by 5 bases, with 18 bases between the two germline ends. Germline lookup yields CDR1 SGHTA and CDR2 FQGNSA. The CDR3 covers 16 residues. The CDR3 sequence is CASSSARDLVNNEQFF. Written as DNA, the CDR3 is TGTGCCAGCAGCTCCGCCCGGGACTTGGTGAACAATGAGCAGTTCTTC.

This clone was observed a single time. The chain carries TRBV7-2 and TRBJ2-7; 9 bases are a match to TRBD1. This CDR3 is 14 amino acids long. Germline trimming cut 6 bases from V and 5 bases from J; bases unmatched to any gene: 8. Germline V gene sequence: CDR1 SGHTA, CDR2 FQGNSA. CDR3 loop: CASSWDRAENEQYF. The DNA for the CDR3 is TGTGCCAGCAGTTGGGACAGGGCCGAGAACGAGCAGTACTTC. The entire variable domain, with the rest obtained from reference TRBV7-2 and TRBJ2-7, is as follows: GAGVSQSPSNKVTEKGKDVELRCDPISGHTALYWYRQSLGQGLEFLIYFQGNSAPDKSGLPSDRFSAERTGGSVSTLTIQRTQQEDSAVYLCASSWDRAENEQYFGPGTRLTVT.

This chain uses TRBV29-1 with TRBJ1-1, with no clear D. Germline lookup yields CDR1 SQVTM and CDR2 ANQGSEA. Trimming stripped 6 bases from V and 3 bases from J, with 17 bases between. The CDR3 length is 14 residues. The CDR3 region is CSVGKRARDTEAFF. The CDR3, as DNA: TGCAGCGTGGGTAAGAGGGCGCGGGACACTGAAGCTTTCTTT.

The rearrangement links TRBV4-1 to TRBJ2-1, with 15 bases lining up with TRBD2. CDR1 is MGHRA, CDR2 YSYEKL, per germline. The V gene end was trimmed by 4 bases and the J gene end by 9 bases; junction bases not matched to a gene: 4. The CDR3 runs to 15 residues. For the CDR3, the DNA is TGCGCCAGCAGCCCGGGACTAGCGGGAGGTTTTGAGCAGTTCTTC. It is translated as CASSPGLAGGFEQFF.

As concerns this clone: This sample includes further DNA sequences coding for the same CDR3. The rearrangement uses TRBV5-1 and TRBJ2-2, with D perhaps matching TRBD1 or TRBD2 (5 bases each). The V and J ends lost 0 bases and 4 bases respectively, with 10 bases between them. The germline V gene has CDR1 SGHRS and CDR2 YFSETQ. The CDR3 has 15 amino acids. The CDR3 protein is CASSLDRGRTGELFF. The CDR3 bases are TGCGCCAGCAGCTTGGATCGGGGCCGCACCGGGGAGCTGTTTTTT.

This chain connects TRBV25-1 to TRBJ1-4, with D perhaps matching TRBD1 (5 bases). V was pared by 1 base and J by 3 bases, with 9 bases between. The CDR3 runs 15 residues. Germline V CDR1 and CDR2: MGHDK, SYGVNS. This CDR3 is CASSESGAANEKLFF. CDR3 nucleotides: TGTGCCAGCAGTGAATCTGGGGCAGCTAATGAAAAACTGTTTTTT.

The chain uses TRBV5-1 and TRBJ1-4; D may be TRBD1 (6 bases). Trimming took off 4 bases at V and 7 bases at J, with 14 bases between the two ends. The CDR3 totals 14 residues. CDR1 and CDR2 (germline): SGHRS, YFSETQ. The CDR3 region is CASSQQGTGEKLFF. The CDR3 DNA reads as TGCGCCAGCAGCCAACAGGGTACGGGTGAAAAACTGTTTTTT.

The chain links TRBV7-8 to TRBJ1-2, with unresolved D. V lost 4 bases, J lost 5 bases, and 8 bases lay in between. Germline V gene data show CDR1 as SGHVS and CDR2 as FQNEAQ. This CDR3 has 12 amino acids. CDR3 loop: CASSSPRYGYTF. The CDR3, as DNA: TGTGCCAGCAGCTCCCCGCGGTATGGCTACACCTTC.

In its sample, this clone was seen once. The chain links TRBV6-4 to TRBJ2-1; 14 bases agree with TRBD2. V shed 2 bases and J 3 bases; nucleotides not matched to a gene: 9. Germline loops: CDR1 MRHNA, CDR2 SNTAGT. CDR3 length: 19 residues. In DNA, the CDR3 is TGTGCCAGCAGTGACCCCGGGACTAGCGGGAGAAGCTACTACAATGAGCAGTTCTTC. Its protein product is CASSDPGTSGRSYYNEQFF.

This clone was detected once. The V gene is TRBV6-4, the J gene TRBJ2-1, with 8 bases fitting TRBD2. The junction had 7 bases not matched to a gene; V was cut back by 3 bases and J by 6 bases. The CDR3 runs 15 residues. CDR1 is MRHNA, CDR2 SNTAGT, per germline. The CDR3 sequence is CASSEITGGRNEQFF. CDR3 nucleotides: TGTGCCAGCAGTGAGATAACGGGAGGGCGCAATGAGCAGTTCTTC.

The chain is built from TRBV5-1 and TRBJ2-6, with 10 bases fitting TRBD1. The CDR3 is 17 residues long. V trimming: 5 bases; J trimming: 2 bases; junction bases outside the gene matches: 7. Germline CDR1 is SGHRS and CDR2 is YFSETQ. The DNA for the CDR3 is TGCGCCAGCAGTGATGGGACAGGGGCTACTGGGGCCAACGTCCTGACTTTC. Translating gives CASSDGTGATGANVLTF.

CDR3: CASTTEIGRGDGYTF. The CDR3 DNA sequence: TGTGCCAGCACAACCGAAATTGGCAGGGGGGATGGCTACACCTTC. V gene TRBV2 combines with J gene TRBJ1-2, with 7 bases lining up with TRBD1. The trim removed 7 bases at V and 6 bases at J, leaving 14 bases unmatched. Germline CDR1 and CDR2: SNHLY and FYNNEI. The CDR3 extends over 15 amino acids.

The V call is TRBV7-2, the J call TRBJ1-2, with D perhaps matching TRBD1 (5 bases). Germline V gene sequence: CDR1 SGHTA, CDR2 FQGNSA. The CDR3 extends over 15 amino acids. V was pared by 2 bases and J by 3 bases, with 13 bases between. For the CDR3, the DNA is TGTGCCAGCAGCTTATACTTGGGGCTGGACTATGGCTACACCTTC. As protein: CASSLYLGLDYGYTF.

This chain links TRBV4-1 with TRBJ2-3; D remains ambiguous. The CDR3 runs to 15 residues. V was shortened by 0 bases and J by 6 bases, with 13 bases between the two germline ends. Germline V gene sequence: CDR1 MGHRA, CDR2 YSYEKL. The CDR3 region has the DNA TGCGCCAGCAGCCAAGACGTGGCTTCTGCGGATACGCAGTATTTT. Translation gives CASSQDVASADTQYF.

As regards this clone: Distinct nucleotide sequences in the sample also encode this CDR3. The chain employs TRBV5-1 and TRBJ2-1; the match to TRBD2 covers 7 bases. The germline CDR1 and CDR2 sequences are SGHRS and YFSETQ. The CDR3 covers 13 residues. V dropped 0 bases and J dropped 7; count of bases not matched to a gene: 1. In nucleotides, the CDR3 is TGCGCCAGCAGCTTGGGACTAGCAAATGAGCAGTTCTTC. Its translation: CASSLGLANEQFF. The full variable domain, rest sourced from reference TRBV5-1 and TRBJ2-1, is KAGVTQTPRYLIKTRGQQVTLSCSPISGHRSVSWYQQTPGQGLQFLFEYFSETQRNKGNFPGRFSGRQFSNSRSEMNVSTLELGDSALYLCASSLGLANEQFFGPGTRLTVL.

The CDR3 region has the DNA TGTGCCAGCAGCTTTGACCCCCAAGTGAGCGGGAGGCCCGAGGGCGACGAGCAGTACTTC. This encodes CASSFDPQVSGRPEGDEQYF. V is TRBV7-8 and J is TRBJ2-7, with 9 nucleotides matching TRBD2. V trimming: 3 bases; J trimming: 5 bases; junction bases outside the gene matches: 23. Germline CDR1 SGHVS, CDR2 FQNEAQ. The CDR3 has 20 residues.